This T cell receptor (beta chain) comes out of a study of T-cell reconstitution after alpha-beta-depleted transplantation in children. The germline V gene has CDR1 LNHNV and CDR2 YYDKDF (reference sequence). This CDR3 is built from 17 residues. V gave up 0 bases and J gave up 7 bases; unmatched junction bases: 7. Unique molecular identifiers featured in how the TCRbeta library was prepared. TCRdb re-called the PCR reads with MiXCR, one entry per CDR3 protein. This table has some 390,000 distinct CDR3 sequences, about 20% appearing once. The starting material was PBMCs from the stem cell graft donor, obtained from the stem cell graft. The chain carries TRBV15 and TRBJ2-1; 12 positions agree with TRBD2. The receptor comes from a human donor who donated a stem cell graft to a child with acute myeloid leukemia. CDR3 nucleotides: TGTGCCACCAGCAGAGATCGGACTAGCGGGATCGGAAATGAGCAGTTCTTC. Protein product: CATSRDRTSGIGNEQFF.